This TCR beta chain was observed in a study of Ad26.COV2.S vaccination and SARS-CoV-2 variants. Study conclusions and caveats: Placebo recipients trailed vaccine recipients in spike-specific TCR breadth. Breadth measured for non-spike TCRs was similar across vaccine and placebo recipients. The authors reported substantial breadth in spike-specific CD8+ and CD4+ T cell responses after vaccination.

In this sample, this clone turned up a few times. Antigen: not known. Per the germline V gene, CDR1 is SGHRS and CDR2 is YFSETQ. Trimming took 10 bases from V and 4 from J; bases not matched to a gene: 5. The CDR3 loop spans 12 amino acids. Clones were sequenced by immunoSEQ multiplex PCR, and TCRdb holds only the in-frame ones, with some missing. There are 300,000 to 450,000 clones in the sample; just over 90% occur only once, and around 4% lies in the top ten. This clonotype was sampled from a human donor who had recovered from COVID-19. The rearrangement uses TRBV5-1 and TRBJ2-3; TRBD1 agrees at 8 bases. The input for sequencing was peripheral blood, taken after recovery from COVID-19. The CDR3 DNA reads as TGCGCCCGCAAACAGGGGGCAGATACGCAGTATTTT. Its translation: CARKQGADTQYF. Full variable domain (rest looked up from reference TRBV5-1 and TRBJ2-3): KAGVTQTPRYLIKTRGQQVTLSCSPISGHRSVSWYQQTPGQGLQFLFEYFSETQRNKGNFPGRFSGRQFSNSRSEMNVSTLELGDSALYLCARKQGADTQYFGPGTRLTVL.